The present TCR beta chain was sequenced within a study of blood T cells in healthy people across ages. Overall study findings and caveats: Any conclusive comparison of naive versus antigen-experienced cells was prevented by using unsorted PBMCs.

Trimming removed 2 bases from V and 5 bases from J, with 16 bases in between. CDR3 size: 16 residues. Germline-derived CDR1 and CDR2 are SGHRS and YFSETQ. It was with a sample-barcoded 5' primer and a J-beta primer mix that a second PCR of about 6 to 11 cycles was run. One entry per CDR3 protein results from TCRdb running MiXCR on the 5' RACE reads. The sample shows about 1.6 million distinct CDR3 sequences, around 35% of them seen only once. On this clonotype: What it recognizes is unknown.

A minimum of 6 million PBMCs was isolated per sample. The TCR sequence derives from a woman in her 30s in good health. Sequenced material: blood. The J gene is TRBJ1-4, the V gene TRBV5-1; TRBD1 might be the D (5 bases). The CDR3 sequence is CASSFGAVGKNEKLFF. The DNA of the CDR3 is TGCGCCAGCAGCTTTGGGGCGGTGGGTAAGAATGAAAAACTGTTTTTT.